The 15 T cell receptor beta chains in this list originate from one sample, sequenced in a study of OX40 agonist ivuxolimab in advanced cancers. Method: immunoSEQ multiplex PCR; TCRdb's copy keeps in-frame clones and lacks some. The sample records about 54,000 clones, around 90% being singletons. Sequenced material: CD4+ or CD8+ T cells sorted from blood, taken in a trial of the OX40 agonist ivuxolimab. These receptors originate from an adult with an advanced solid tumor such as melanoma, head and neck, liver or kidney cancer.

The chain carries TRBV2 and TRBJ2-1; D uncertain. The V and J ends lost 4 bases and 6 bases respectively, with 10 bases between them. The CDR3 spans 13 residues. Germline V gene lookup returns CDR1 SNHLY and CDR2 FYNNEI. The CDR3 loop reads CASSAGRSNEQFF. CDR3 nucleotides: TGTGCCAGCAGTGCAGGCAGGAGCAATGAGCAGTTCTTC.

The sample holds one count of this clone. CDR3 sequence (DNA): TGTGCCAGTAGTATCCAGGACGAGCAGTACTTC. It specifies CASSIQDEQYF. V is TRBV19 and J is TRBJ2-7; D is uncertain. The CDR3 has 11 amino acids. V lost 3 bases and J lost 5, with 5 bases in between. CDR1 and CDR2 from the germline V gene are LNHDA and SQIVND (reference sequence).

The rearrangement joins TRBV5-1 to TRBJ1-1; TRBD1 might be the D (5 bases). The CDR3 runs to 17 residues. Trimming removed 0 bases at V and 1 base at J, with 16 bases between. The germline CDR1 and CDR2 sequences are SGHRS and YFSETQ. CDR3 DNA sequence: TGCGCCAGCAGCTTGGCCCCTAGTGGGGCGAGGAACACTGAAGCTTTCTTT. Its translation is CASSLAPSGARNTEAFF.

In DNA, the CDR3 is TGTGCCAGCAGCCCTGGGGACAGAATCTATGGCTACACCTTC. It yields the protein CASSPGDRIYGYTF. V is TRBV7-6 and J is TRBJ1-2; 7 bases agree with TRBD1. With V trimmed by 5 bases and J by 4 bases, 7 bases remained unmatched. The CDR3 contains 14 residues. Germline V CDR1 and CDR2: SGHVS, FNYEAQ.

This chain connects TRBV7-2 to TRBJ2-5, with TRBD2 identical over 9 bases. The CDR3 contains 17 residues. Unmatched junction bases numbered 15, after V lost 5 bases and J lost 5 bases. Germline lookup yields CDR1 SGHTA and CDR2 FQGNSA. CDR3 protein: CASSPGVKRGVVETQYF. CDR3 nucleotides: TGTGCCAGCAGCCCTGGGGTTAAGCGGGGGGTAGTGGAGACCCAGTACTTC.

The chain combines TRBV6-5 with TRBJ2-5; 9 nucleotides line up with TRBD1. The CDR3 has 15 residues. V shed 5 bases, J shed 4 bases, and the junction held 8 bases outside the gene matches. Germline CDR1 is MNHEY and CDR2 is SVGAGI. CDR3 sequence (DNA): TGTGCCAGCAGTCGAACAGGGGGCTGGGGAGAGACCCAGTACTTC. This codes for CASSRTGGWGETQYF.

The chain carries TRBV6-5 and TRBJ1-1; no clear D. This CDR3 comprises 13 residues. V lost 6 bases to trimming and J lost 4 bases, with 12 bases between them. Looked up from germline, CDR1 is MNHEY and CDR2 is SVGAGI. The CDR3 bases are TGTGCCAGCAGGCAAGGCTGGGGCACTGAAGCTTTCTTT. Translation gives CASRQGWGTEAFF.

The gene calls are TRBV5-6 and TRBJ1-2, with 8 bases that match TRBD1. Trimming cost V 1 base and J 2 bases; bases outside gene matches: 4. Per the germline V gene, CDR1 is SGHDT and CDR2 is YYEEEE. This CDR3 is 15 amino acids long. The CDR3 spells CASSLQGAQNYGYTF. CDR3 coding DNA: TGTGCCAGCAGCTTGCAGGGGGCGCAGAACTATGGCTACACCTTC.

This clone was seen a single time. The chain joins TRBV25-1 to TRBJ1-1; TRBD1 agrees at 7 bases. Germline-derived CDR1 and CDR2 are MGHDK and SYGVNS. This CDR3 region has 14 residues. J lost 6 bases, V lost 6 bases, and 10 bases had no gene match. For the CDR3, the DNA is TGTGCCAGCAGGGATCGGACAGGAAGGGCTGAAGCTTTCTTT. It yields the protein CASRDRTGRAEAFF.

The V call is TRBV2, the J call TRBJ2-2; weak D call: TRBD2 (6 bases). The germline V gene encodes CDR1 SNHLY and CDR2 FYNNEI. V was cut by 11 bases and J by 2 bases, with 15 bases left in between. The CDR3 is 14 residues long. The CDR3: CAVLSGVNTGELFF. In DNA, the CDR3 is TGTGCCGTCCTTTCGGGGGTCAACACCGGGGAGCTGTTTTTT. Together with reference TRBV2 and TRBJ2-2, the CDR3 gives the full variable domain: EPEVTQTPSHQVTQMGQEVILRCVPISNHLYFYWYRQILGQKVEFLVSFYNNEISEKSEIFDDQFSVERPDGSNFTLKIRSTKLEDSAMYFCAVLSGVNTGELFFGEGSRLTVL.

This clone has a single count. The chain carries TRBV4-3 and TRBJ2-1; TRBD1 matches 7 bases. Trimming removed 1 base from V and 4 bases from J; junction bases left unmatched: 4. The germline gives CDR1 LGHNA, CDR2 YSLEER. This CDR3 is 15 amino acids long. CDR3 sequence (DNA): TGCGCCAGCAGCCAAGTCCCGACAGGGTACAATGAGCAGTTCTTC. It translates to CASSQVPTGYNEQFF.

The chain is built from TRBV11-2 and TRBJ1-1, with a weak D call TRBD1 (6 bases). The V and J ends lost 3 bases and 6 bases respectively, with 11 bases between them. CDR3 length equals 13 residues. In germline, CDR1 is SGHAT, CDR2 FQNNGV. CDR3 loop: CASSFLQGAEAFF. The CDR3 bases are TGTGCCAGCAGCTTTCTACAGGGTGCTGAAGCTTTCTTT.

The rearrangement uses TRBV5-4 and TRBJ2-1, with 10 bases lining up with TRBD1. Germline V CDR1 and CDR2: SGHNT, YYREEE (reference sequence). The ends lost 1 base at V and 5 bases at J; junction bases unmatched: 6. CDR3 length: 16 amino acids. The CDR3 is CASSLFGTGENNEQFF. In nucleotides, the CDR3 is TGTGCCAGCAGCTTGTTTGGGACAGGGGAAAACAATGAGCAGTTCTTC.

The chain employs TRBV7-2 and TRBJ2-3, with D perhaps matching TRBD1 or TRBD2 (5 bases each). Trimming took off 6 bases at V and 2 bases at J, with 21 bases between the two ends. The length of the CDR3 is 17 residues. The V gene's germline CDR1 is SGHTA and CDR2 FQGNSA. This chain's CDR3 is CASRTTGLGGATDTQYF. The CDR3 DNA is TGTGCCAGCAGGACTACGGGCCTGGGTGGGGCCACAGATACGCAGTATTTT.

This clone was picked up one time. The rearrangement joins TRBV7-8 to TRBJ2-5; tentative D call: TRBD1 (5 bases). The tail of the sequence fits TRBJ2-7 better, so the J call may be wrong. This CDR3 has 14 amino acids. Germline V gives CDR1 SGHVS, CDR2 FQNEAQ. The DNA of the CDR3 is TGTGCCAGCAGCCCCTGGGCAGGGTCCTACGAGCAGTACTTC. The encoded protein is CASSPWAGSYEQYF.